Described below is a single T cell receptor (beta chain) sequence and its context. These data belong to a study of CD4 T cells in relation to SARS-CoV-2 and coronaviruses. The V and J ends lost 6 bases and 5 bases respectively, with 13 bases between them. Germline assignment: CDR1 KGHSH and CDR2 LQKENI. The CDR3 has 13 residues. Only in-frame clones appear in the TCRdb table, and some are missing; sequencing was by immunoSEQ multiplex PCR. The sample shows about 60,000 clones, 92% of them seen only once. The sample was naive CD4+ T cells from PBMCs. As to subset: naive CD4+ T cells isolated by negative enrichment. The sequence derives from an adult with COVID-19. The chain employs TRBV18 and TRBJ2-5; D not certain. As DNA, the CDR3 is TGTGCCAGCTCTCCCCGGGTTACGGAGACCCAGTACTTC. This codes for CASSPRVTETQYF.